The rows below give T cell receptor beta chains drawn from one sample of a study of cytotoxic CD8 clonotypes in ibrutinib-treated CLL. Data came from immunoSEQ multiplex PCR; TCRdb stores just in-frame clones and leaves some out. The sample contains tens of thousands of clones, about 86% of which appear only once. Sequencing was performed on PBMCs, taken before ibrutinib treatment. The receptors stem from a human donor with chronic lymphocytic leukemia. Each CDR3 is given with its conserved first and last residue. The D gene is left open where the match is weak. Not all rows give a size; the values are once, few, many and, for expanded clones, a class.

size | J | D | V | DNA | CDR3
- | TRBJ1-1 | - | TRBV9 | TGTGCCAGCAGCTCCCACATGAACACTGAAGCTTTCTTT | CASSSHMNTEAFF
- | TRBJ2-1 | TRBD2 | TRBV19 | TGTGCCAGTGGGAGTGGCGGGAGGGCCAATGAGCAGTTCTTC | CASGSGGRANEQFF
- | TRBJ1-1 | - | TRBV6-5 | TGTGCCAGCAGTTACTCGGCAGGCCAGACGAACACTGAAGCTTTCTTT | CASSYSAGQTNTEAFF
- | TRBJ1-4 | - | TRBV27 | TGTGCCAGCAGTTCCTACAGGGAAGGAGAAAAACTGTTTTTT | CASSSYREGEKLFF
- | TRBJ1-3 | - | TRBV5-1 | TGCGCCAGCAGCCCGGACAGTGGCCCTGGAAACACCATATATTTT | CASSPDSGPGNTIYF
- | TRBJ2-3 | - | TRBV5-1 | TGCGCCAGCAAGGCGGGGGCCAGCACAGATACGCAGTATTTT | CASKAGASTDTQYF
- | TRBJ1-2 | TRBD1 | TRBV28 | TGTGCCAGCAGTACACAAGGACAGGGGATAGGTGGCTACACCTTC | CASSTQGQGIGGYTF
- | TRBJ2-5 | - | TRBV7-9 | TGTGCCAGCAGCCGTCACCAAGAGACCCAGTACTTC | CASSRHQETQYF
- | TRBJ1-5 | - | TRBV6-6 | TGTGCCAGCAGTTATGGGGGAAGTCAGCCCCAGCATTTT | CASSYGGSQPQHF
- | TRBJ2-7 | - | TRBV18 | TGTGCCAGCTCCCCGACGGGACGCAACTACGAGCAGTACTTC | CASSPTGRNYEQYF
- | TRBJ1-2 | - | TRBV7-3 | TGTGCCAGCAGCTTCTCCGGGAGGGACTATGGCTACACCTTC | CASSFSGRDYGYTF
- | TRBJ2-3 | TRBD2 | TRBV27 | TGTGCCAGCAGTTCGACTAGCGGAAGCTCAGATACGCAGTATTTT | CASSSTSGSSDTQYF
- | TRBJ1-1 | - | TRBV9 | TGTGCCAGCAGCGTAGGGACCGGGGCTCAGGAAGCTTTCTTT | CASSVGTGAQEAFF
- | TRBJ1-2 | - | TRBV2 | TGTGCCAGCAGTGAAGACAGGGTTCTTAGTGGCTACACCTTC | CASSEDRVLSGYTF
- | TRBJ2-1 | TRBD2 | TRBV9 | TGTGCCAGCAGCATCCGACTAGCCAATGAGCAGTTCTTC | CASSIRLANEQFF
- | TRBJ1-2 | - | TRBV7-9 | TGTGCCAGCAGCTACGGCAGGGACGGCTACACCTTC | CASSYGRDGYTF
- | TRBJ2-7 | - | TRBV11-2 | TGTGCCAGCAGCTTCTCAAGTATCGAGCAGTACTTC | CASSFSSIEQYF
- | TRBJ2-7 | - | TRBV6-1 | TGTGCCAGCAATCTGGGTTCCTCCTACGAGCAGTACTTC | CASNLGSSYEQYF
- | TRBJ2-7 | TRBD1 | TRBV19 | TGTGCCAGTAGCGACTGGGACAGGGCTTACGAGCAGTACTTC | CASSDWDRAYEQYF
- | TRBJ2-5 | TRBD2 | TRBV2 | TGTGCCAGCAGTGAACTAGCGGGGACCCAGTACTTC | CASSELAGTQYF
- | TRBJ1-1 | - | TRBV2 | TGTGCCAGCAGTGAAGATGCGAACACTGAAGCTTTCTTT | CASSEDANTEAFF
few | TRBJ2-2 | - | TRBV28 | TGTGCCAGCAGTTTTTCCCGCACCGGGGAGCTGTTTTTT | CASSFSRTGELFF
- | TRBJ2-7 | TRBD2 | TRBV30 | TGTGCCTGGAGTGGGGGACTAGCGGGAGGGCGAGAGCAGTACTTC | CAWSGGLAGGREQYF
- | TRBJ2-7 | TRBD1 | TRBV7-6 | TGTGCCAGCAGCCTACGGACAGGGGACCCCTACGAGCAGTACTTC | CASSLRTGDPYEQYF
- | TRBJ2-7 | - | TRBV18 | TGTGCCAGCTCACCCAACCCTACCGGGGGGACAAGCTCCTACGAGCAGTACTTC | CASSPNPTGGTSSYEQYF
- | TRBJ1-3 | - | TRBV7-9 | TGTGCCAGCGTCGCGGACGGGGGTGGAAACACCATATATTTT | CASVADGGGNTIYF
- | TRBJ2-3 | TRBD2 | TRBV30 | TGTGCCTGGAGTGCCGGGACTAGCGGGAGTTGGGATACGCAGTATTTT | CAWSAGTSGSWDTQYF
- | TRBJ2-7 | TRBD1 | TRBV7-2 | TGTGCCAGCAGCCGGGACAGGGGCAACGAGCAGTACTTC | CASSRDRGNEQYF